The next 30 T cell receptor beta chains were all read from a single sample in a study of T cells in Graves' hyperthyroidism and ophthalmopathy. TCR beta CDR3 regions were amplified from RNA. A set of HTBI primers served as the primers for a first-round RT-PCR of the TCR CDR3. TCRdb reanalysed the multiplex PCR reads using MiXCR and keeps one entry per CDR3 protein. The top ten hold 25% to 35% of the sample, which has about 360,000 distinct CDR3 sequences, 15% to 18% seen once. Sequenced sample: blood. These TCRs come from a woman aged 18-29 years with Graves' hyperthyroidism that later progressed to Graves' ophthalmopathy.

This clonotype has a handful of counts. The rearrangement uses TRBV4-3 and TRBJ2-2; 11 nucleotides agree with TRBD1. V trimming: 4 bases; J trimming: 6 bases; junction bases outside the gene matches: 4. Germline-derived CDR1 and CDR2 are LGHNA and YSLEER. The CDR3 is 15 residues long. In DNA, the CDR3 is TGCGCCAGCAGCCCCGGGACAGGGGGGTCCGGGGAGCTGTTTTTT. This encodes CASSPGTGGSGELFF.

In this sample, this clonotype turned up many times. This chain links TRBV20-1 with TRBJ2-5; 11 bases line up with TRBD2. The V gene end was trimmed by 3 bases and the J gene end by 5 bases; junction bases not matched to a gene: 8. The CDR3 extends over 15 amino acids. The germline V gene encodes CDR1 DFQATT and CDR2 SNEGSKA (reference sequence). The CDR3 coding sequence is TGCAGTGCTAGTCCCGCAACTAGCGGGAGTGAGACCCAGTACTTC. The encoded protein is CSASPATSGSETQYF.

The V and J genes are TRBV2 and TRBJ2-6; D possibly matches TRBD1 or TRBD2 (5 bases each). Per germline, CDR1 SNHLY and CDR2 FYNNEI. CDR3 length equals 17 residues. V gave up 5 bases and J gave up 0 bases, with 14 bases separating them. The DNA of the CDR3 is TGTGCCAGCAGTAGGGGCGGGCACAGCTCTGGGGCCAACGTCCTGACTTTC. Protein: CASSRGGHSSGANVLTF.

The rearrangement joins TRBV9 to TRBJ2-5; possibly TRBD1 or TRBD2 for D (9 bases each). Germline V gives CDR1 SGDLS, CDR2 YYNGEE. CDR3 length: 15 amino acids. Trimming pared 3 bases from V and 5 bases from J, leaving 17 bases between. In DNA, the CDR3 is TGTGCCAGCAGCGCTAGCGGGACAGGGAGGGAGACCCAGTACTTC. Protein product: CASSASGTGRETQYF.

This clonotype was seen at least ten times. The gene calls are TRBV6-1 and TRBJ2-5, with a weak D call TRBD1 (5 bases). Trimming took off 6 bases at V and 5 bases at J, with 19 bases between the two ends. Germline V gene data show CDR1 as MNHNS and CDR2 as SASEGT. The CDR3 is 15 amino acids. The CDR3 DNA follows: TGTGCCAGCAGAACCTCGGCAGGGCCTCAGGAGACCCAGTACTTC. Amino acids: CASRTSAGPQETQYF.

The rearrangement links TRBV25-1 to TRBJ2-1; 7 bases fit TRBD2. After removal of 4 bases from V and 1 base from J, the junction contained 13 bases not matched to a gene. Germline-derived CDR1 and CDR2 are MGHDK and SYGVNS. The CDR3 is 18 residues long. The CDR3: CASSGTRYSGSSYNEQFF. DNA for the CDR3: TGTGCCAGCAGTGGTACAAGGTATAGCGGGTCTTCCTACAATGAGCAGTTCTTC.

The table lists this clonotype with many counts. J is TRBJ2-7 and V is TRBV27, with TRBD2 matching over 7 bases. CDR1 MNHEY and CDR2 SMNVEV come from the germline V gene (reference sequence). V trimming: 0 bases; J trimming: 0 bases; junction bases outside the gene matches: 5. CDR3 length: 16 residues. CDR3 nucleotides: TGTGCCAGCAGTTTATCCGAGCGGGGCAGCTCCTACGAGCAGTACTTC. The encoded protein is CASSLSERGSSYEQYF.

A few counts support this clonotype. The chain has TRBV30 and TRBJ1-2; possibly TRBD1 for D (6 bases). This CDR3 is 15 amino acids long. Per germline, CDR1 GTSNPN and CDR2 SVGIG (reference sequence). V was clipped by 1 base and J by 4 bases, with 16 bases between them. Here the CDR3 DNA reads TGTGCCTGGAGTGGCGGGGGGCGTCGCAGCTATGGCTACACCTTC. Amino acids: CAWSGGGRRSYGYTF.

This clonotype came up many times. The chain employs TRBV12-3 or TRBV12-4 and TRBJ1-2; tentatively, D is TRBD1 (5 bases). The CDR3 has 13 amino acids. Trimming stripped 8 bases from V and 1 base from J, with 11 bases between. CDR3 nucleotide sequence: TGTGCCAGCCAGGGTTATGATAACTATGGCTACACCTTC. Translating it yields CASQGYDNYGYTF.

This clonotype appeared a single time. The chain combines TRBV29-1 with TRBJ2-3; 9 nucleotides match TRBD2. With 0 bases clipped from V and 2 bases from J, the junction kept 9 bases outside the gene matches. Germline V gene lookup returns CDR1 SQVTM and CDR2 ANQGSEA. The CDR3 runs 17 residues. The CDR3 reads CSVEELQRLADTDTQYF. The CDR3 DNA reads as TGCAGCGTTGAAGAACTTCAACGACTAGCGGACACAGATACGCAGTATTTT.

The chain is built from TRBV7-9 and TRBJ2-1, with a tentative D call TRBD2 (5 bases). V lost 1 base to trimming and J lost 5 bases, with 18 bases between them. Germline CDR1 is SEHNR and CDR2 is FQNEAQ (reference sequence). There are 17 residues in the CDR3. The CDR3 sequence is CASSLGRSGSKNNEQFF. CDR3 nucleotides: TGTGCCAGCAGCTTAGGGCGGTCGGGAAGTAAGAACAATGAGCAGTTCTTC.

This clonotype appeared many times. The V and J genes are TRBV7-8 and TRBJ2-7; D is undetermined. The germline gives CDR1 SGHVS, CDR2 FQNEAQ. The CDR3 is 12 residues long. Trimming took off 5 bases at V and 7 bases at J, with 12 bases between the two ends. CDR3 residues: CASSPGVEEQYF. The CDR3 nucleotides are TGTGCCAGCAGCCCCGGAGTTGAGGAGCAGTACTTC.

This clonotype came up many times. The rearrangement uses TRBV29-1 and TRBJ2-2; 7 nucleotides match TRBD1. V shed 7 bases and J 1 base; nucleotides not matched to a gene: 3. Germline CDR1 and CDR2: SQVTM and ANQGSEA. This CDR3 is built from 13 residues. CDR3 amino acids: CSAWDRNTGELFF. The CDR3 DNA is TGCAGCGCCTGGGACAGGAACACCGGGGAGCTGTTTTTT.

V is TRBV19 and J is TRBJ2-2; the D gene is possibly TRBD1 (6 bases). The CDR3 length is 15 residues. Trimming left V 5 bases short and J 6 bases short, with 16 bases between. Germline CDR1 reads LNHDA; CDR2 reads SQIVND (reference sequence). The CDR3 DNA reads TGTGCCAGTAGTGCGAACAGGGATTTGTCCGGGGAGCTGTTTTTT. This encodes CASSANRDLSGELFF.

This clonotype was counted at least ten times. V usage is TRBV6-2 or TRBV6-3 and J usage is TRBJ2-7; TRBD1 might be the D (6 bases). Per the germline V gene, CDR1 is MNHEY and CDR2 is SVGEGT. CDR3 length equals 18 residues. V lost 5 bases, J lost 3 bases, and 26 bases lay in between. Written as DNA, the CDR3 is TGTGCCAGCAGTACCCCGGGACATTCGGTATATATGCACTACGAGCAGTACTTC. Amino acid sequence: CASSTPGHSVYMHYEQYF.

This clonotype came up many times. J is TRBJ1-1 and V is TRBV20-1, with D perhaps TRBD1 (5 bases). V shed 6 bases and J shed 3 bases, with 20 bases lying between them. Per the germline V gene, CDR1 is DFQATT and CDR2 is SNEGSKA (reference sequence). This CDR3 is 15 amino acids long. CDR3 residues: CSASEGLLRDTEAFF. In DNA, the CDR3 is TGCAGTGCATCGGAAGGGTTACTCAGGGACACTGAAGCTTTCTTT.

At least ten counts were recorded for this clonotype. V gene TRBV6-1 combines with J gene TRBJ1-6; tentative D call: TRBD1 (5 bases). This CDR3 spans 14 amino acids. CDR1 is MNHNS and CDR2 is SASEGT in the germline V gene. V lost 5 bases and J 10 bases, leaving 15 bases between the germline ends. CDR3 region: CASSWDSMTSPLHF. In nucleotides, the CDR3 is TGTGCCAGCAGTTGGGACTCGATGACCTCACCCCTCCACTTT.

Regarding this clonotype: A single base separates this from a much larger clone, so it may be a read error. This sequence joins TRBV29-1 and TRBJ2-1; D unresolved. Germline V gene lookup returns CDR1 SQVTM and CDR2 ANQGSEA. V lost 7 bases and J 4 bases, leaving 8 bases between the germline ends. The CDR3 is 11 residues long. This CDR3 reads CSGSRYNEQFF. The CDR3 coding sequence is TGCAGCGGCAGTCGGTACAATGAGCAGTTCTTC.

This clonotype turned up a few times. With a much larger clone just one base away, this may be a read error. The chain links TRBV6-1 to TRBJ1-2; D may be TRBD1 (6 bases). CDR3 size: 14 residues. In germline, CDR1 is MNHNS, CDR2 SASEGT. For the CDR3, the DNA is TGTGCCAGCACTCCCGCGACAGGAATCTATGACTACACCTTC. It yields the protein CASTPATGIYDYTF.

This clonotype has a handful of counts. A much larger clone sits a single nucleotide away, making a read error possible. V gene TRBV20-1 combines with J gene TRBJ1-5; 9 bases match TRBD1. CDR1 DFQATT and CDR2 SNEGSKA come from the germline V gene (reference sequence). CDR3 size: 15 residues. CDR3 sequence: CSARGLQGANQPLHF. Written as DNA, the CDR3 is TGCAGTGCTAGAGGGTTACAGGGGGCCAATCAGCCCCTGCATTTT.

This clonotype showed up many times. The V call is TRBV20-1, the J call TRBJ1-5; 8 bases map to TRBD1. With 3 bases clipped from V and 4 bases from J, the junction kept 11 bases outside the gene matches. The CDR3 is made up of 16 amino acids. Per germline, CDR1 DFQATT and CDR2 SNEGSKA (reference sequence). The CDR3 nucleotides are TGCAGTGCTAGTGACCCCCCAGGGGGCCCAAATCAGCCCCAGCATTTT. Translation gives CSASDPPGGPNQPQHF.

This clonotype was recorded a few times. The J gene is TRBJ1-4, the V gene TRBV29-1; D call uncertain. The CDR3 is made up of 13 amino acids. The V end lost 4 bases, the J end lost 3 bases, and 9 bases lay between the germline ends. Germline CDR1 is SQVTM and CDR2 is ANQGSEA. The CDR3 region is CSVAWNANEKLFF. DNA of the CDR3: TGCAGCGTTGCGTGGAATGCTAATGAAAAACTGTTTTTT.

In its sample, this clonotype was seen many times. This sequence joins TRBV20-1 and TRBJ2-5; 9 positions agree with TRBD2. This CDR3 is 16 amino acids long. Germline CDR1 reads DFQATT; CDR2 reads SNEGSKA (reference sequence). V lost 6 bases and J lost 1; bases outside the gene matches: 12. Here the CDR3 reads CSASGGREGPQETQYF. The CDR3 nucleotides are TGCAGTGCCTCAGGGGGGCGGGAGGGCCCCCAAGAGACCCAGTACTTC.

This chain joins TRBV5-1 and TRBJ2-2; D is uncertain. Trimming stripped 0 bases from V and 2 bases from J, with 11 bases between. This CDR3 has 16 residues. Germline-derived CDR1 and CDR2 are SGHRS and YFSETQ. CDR3 in amino acids: CASSLAKGVNTGELFF. In DNA, the CDR3 is TGCGCCAGCAGCTTGGCCAAGGGTGTAAACACCGGGGAGCTGTTTTTT.

This clonotype was seen at least ten times. This chain joins TRBV27 and TRBJ1-1; D gene ambiguous. In germline, CDR1 is MNHEY, CDR2 SMNVEV (reference sequence). This CDR3 region has 17 residues. Trimming took off 2 bases at V and 4 bases at J, with 20 bases between the two ends. CDR3 amino acids: CASSLGPSPLGGTEAFF. The CDR3 DNA is TGTGCCAGCAGTTTAGGTCCGTCCCCCCTGGGAGGCACTGAAGCTTTCTTT.

The chain couples TRBV11-1 to TRBJ2-3; D unclear. This CDR3 contains 11 residues. Between the trimmed V and J ends, which lost 7 bases and 3 bases, there was a span of 5 bases. Germline loops: CDR1 SGHAT, CDR2 FQDESV (reference sequence). CDR3 protein: CASTETDTQYF. The CDR3 nucleotides read TGTGCCAGCACTGAGACAGATACGCAGTATTTT.

As regards this clonotype: The final CDR3 position lacks the conserved phenylalanine or tryptophan, pointing to a likely read error. The genes are TRBV6-2 or TRBV6-3 and TRBJ1-5; 10 positions agree with TRBD1. The J segment lost 5 bases and the V segment lost 4 bases, leaving 2 bases of the junction unmatched. CDR1 and CDR2 (germline): MNHEY, SVGEGT. CDR3 length equals 14 residues. The CDR3 spells CASSWGQGYQPQHL. The CDR3 nucleotides read TGTGCCAGCAGTTGGGGACAGGGGTATCAGCCCCAGCATCTT.

Concerning this clonotype: One junction end disagrees with the germline gene, perhaps due to a read error. The rearrangement joins TRBV11-2 to TRBJ2-7, with TRBD2 as a possible D gene (5 bases). The CDR3 loop spans 15 amino acids. Per the germline V gene, CDR1 is SGHAT and CDR2 is FQNNGV. As DNA, the CDR3 is TGCGCCAGCAGTGATACCAGGAGGATGTCCTACGAGCAGTACTTC. It specifies CASSDTRRMSYEQYF. The whole variable domain, filled in from reference TRBV11-2 and TRBJ2-7, reads EAGVAQSPRYKIIEKRQSVAFWCNPISGHATLYWYQQILGQGPKLLIQFQNNGVVDDSQLPKDRFSAERLKGVDSTLKIQPAKLEDSAVYLCASSDTRRMSYEQYFGPGTRLTVT.

This clonotype was detected only a few times. This chain uses TRBV4-1 with TRBJ2-7, with D perhaps matching TRBD1 (5 bases). The germline V gene encodes CDR1 MGHRA and CDR2 YSYEKL. The ends were cut back, 0 bases at V and 4 bases at J, with 16 bases in the middle. This CDR3 spans 16 amino acids. The CDR3 loop is CASSQDQAGKGYEQYF. Written as DNA, the CDR3 is TGCGCCAGCAGCCAAGATCAGGCAGGGAAAGGGTACGAGCAGTACTTC.

This clonotype was observed many times. This chain links TRBV7-2 with TRBJ1-1, with D unclear. The germline V and J ends were trimmed by 1 base and 9 bases, with 15 bases remaining between them. This CDR3 has 14 amino acids. Germline-derived CDR1 and CDR2 are SGHTA and FQGNSA. This CDR3 reads CASSLGPEVLKAFF. CDR3 nucleotide sequence: TGTGCCAGCAGCTTAGGGCCAGAGGTACTGAAAGCTTTCTTT. The full variable domain, its missing parts supplied by reference TRBV7-2 and TRBJ1-1, is GAGVSQSPSNKVTEKGKDVELRCDPISGHTALYWYRQSLGQGLEFLIYFQGNSAPDKSGLPSDRFSAERTGGSVSTLTIQRTQQEDSAVYLCASSLGPEVLKAFFGQGTRLTVV.